This T cell receptor (beta chain) derives from a study of blood T cell repertoires in COVID-19. Authors' methods: Cell counts per sample came from amplifying reference gene primers. The data were produced by immunoSEQ multiplex PCR, yet TCRdb's version contains in-frame clones alone and is incomplete. The V and J calls and the clone size are those of that table, but D and trimming were determined from the DNA. The repertoire includes about 370,000 clones, 89% of them detected once, and 1.7% sits in the top ten. This CDR3 has 13 residues. Germline V lookup: CDR1 LNHNV, CDR2 YYDKDF (reference sequence). Trimming cost V 0 bases and J 6 bases, with 8 bases left between them. Clinical histories supplied by participants themselves formed the basis of cohort assignment. Donors of Cohort 3 who recovered were those that had two negative PCRs, clearance, or symptom resolution.

The rearrangement links TRBV15 to TRBJ1-2; D uncertain. The TCR originated in a woman aged 25-40 years who had recovered from COVID-19. The sample consisted of PBMCs or T cells enriched from blood (not recorded which). The CDR3 reads CATSREGVDGYTF. In nucleotides, the CDR3 is TGTGCCACCAGCAGAGAGGGAGTTGATGGCTACACCTTC.